This passage covers 8 T cell receptor beta chains from one sample sequenced in a study of early T cells in non-severe SARS-CoV-2 infection. TCRdb processed the 5' RACE reads anew with MiXCR; each CDR3 protein has one entry. The data show around 30,000 distinct CDR3 sequences, approximately 6% seen once. Source material: whole blood. These receptors all stem from an adult who was a healthcare worker with PCR-confirmed SARS-CoV-2 infection or an uninfected control (not recorded which).

This rearrangement joins TRBV20-1 to TRBJ2-1; D not certain. V gave up 3 bases and J gave up 5 bases, with 5 bases separating them. The length of the CDR3 is 11 residues. The germline V gene has CDR1 DFQATT and CDR2 SNEGSKA (reference sequence). For the CDR3, the DNA is TGCAGTGCTAGGGGCGACAATGAGCAGTTCTTC. It yields the protein CSARGDNEQFF.

The genes are TRBV2 and TRBJ2-1; TRBD2 matches at 9 bases. V was pared by 5 bases and J by 3 bases, with 8 bases of the junction left unmatched. This CDR3 has 16 amino acids. The germline gives CDR1 SNHLY, CDR2 FYNNEI. CDR3 loop: CASSRLAGVSYNEQFF. In DNA form, the CDR3 reads TGTGCCAGCAGTCGCTTAGCGGGAGTAAGCTACAATGAGCAGTTCTTC.

The genes are TRBV6-1 and TRBJ2-7; D gene uncertain. This CDR3 has 15 amino acids. From germline, CDR1 is MNHNS and CDR2 SASEGT. Trimming stripped 3 bases from V and 1 base from J, with 13 bases between. CDR3 residues: CASSESERWSYEQYF. CDR3 DNA sequence: TGTGCCAGCAGTGAGTCGGAACGGTGGTCCTACGAGCAGTACTTC.

The genes are TRBV20-1 and TRBJ2-7, with 10 bases aligning to TRBD2. The CDR3 is 16 residues long. Germline V gene lookup returns CDR1 DFQATT and CDR2 SNEGSKA (reference sequence). The ends lost 0 bases at V and 2 bases at J; junction bases unmatched: 7. The CDR3 region is CSARDLLAGSPYEQYF. In nucleotides, the CDR3 is TGCAGTGCTAGAGATTTACTAGCGGGATCCCCCTACGAGCAGTACTTC.

This clonotype was recorded a few times. The V gene is TRBV5-1, the J gene TRBJ2-7, with D unresolved. The CDR3 is 12 amino acids. V lost 3 bases to trimming and J lost 0 bases, with 4 bases between them. Germline V gene lookup returns CDR1 SGHRS and CDR2 YFSETQ. This CDR3 is CASSSSSYEQYF. Written as DNA, the CDR3 is TGCGCCAGCAGCTCGAGCTCCTACGAGCAGTACTTC.

This clonotype has at least ten counts. This chain joins TRBV27 and TRBJ1-1, with 7 bases identical to TRBD1. The CDR3 loop spans 14 amino acids. CDR1 is MNHEY and CDR2 is SMNVEV in the germline V gene (reference sequence). After removal of 4 bases from V and 5 bases from J, the junction contained 7 bases not matched to a gene. CDR3: CASSSGGFGTEAFF. The CDR3 bases are TGTGCCAGCAGTTCAGGGGGTTTCGGGACTGAAGCTTTCTTT.

Notes on this clonotype: At one end the junction does not follow the germline gene, possibly because of a read error. The V gene is TRBV28, the J gene TRBJ2-7; 13 nucleotides agree with TRBD2. The CDR3 sequence is 13 residues long. Germline CDR1 MDHEN, CDR2 SYDVKM. Here the CDR3 reads CASSFPLAGGPHF. CDR3 nucleotides: TGTGCCAGCAGTTTTCCACTAGCGGGAGGGCCTCATTTC.

This clonotype was observed many times. This rearrangement joins TRBV21-1 to TRBJ2-1. TRBV21-1 corresponds to a pseudogene. This CDR3 has 17 residues. In nucleotides, the CDR3 is TGTGCCAGCAGCACCACACCCGATTCCGTCTCATACAATGAGCAGTTCTTC. This translates into CASSTTPDSVSYNEQFF.